These 5 T cell receptor beta chains came from one sample sequenced in a study of shared clonotypes between healthy human individuals (TCRdb year 2020). Library generation was performed with the immunoSEQ multiplex PCR assay. TCRdb stores this immuneACCESS table with in-frame sequences only. Part of the clones is absent; in the studies checked, under half of the shortfall reflects unresolved V genes, and no reason is known for the rest. This sample lists about 1,500,000 clones; over 95% were detected once. The ten largest clones add up to 1.2% of the sample. Sample: naive CD4+ T cells sorted from blood. Taken with the paper, the label for cell subset or site translates to: CD45RA+ positively selected. Receptor source: a young man in good health.

Turning to this clone: Other DNA sequences in the sample encode the same CDR3. The chain is built from TRBV5-1 and TRBJ2-1, with 9 bases that match TRBD2. The CDR3 is made up of 15 amino acids. Germline CDR1 is SGHRS and CDR2 is YFSETQ. V shed 4 bases and J 4 bases; nucleotides not matched to a gene: 6. The CDR3 sequence: CASSPLAGGYNEQFF. The DNA of the CDR3 is TGCGCCAGCAGCCCACTAGCGGGCGGTTACAATGAGCAGTTCTTC.

This clone appeared once. This sample also contains other DNA sequences that code for the same CDR3. The V and J genes are TRBV6-5 and TRBJ2-7, with 7 bases fitting TRBD1. The CDR3 has 12 residues. The V gene's germline CDR1 is MNHEY and CDR2 SVGAGI. V lost 5 bases, J lost 4 bases, and 2 bases stayed unmatched. The CDR3 protein is CASSPTGYEQYF. In DNA form, the CDR3 reads TGTGCCAGCAGTCCGACAGGGTACGAGCAGTACTTC.

The chain combines TRBV5-1 with TRBJ2-7; D is uncertain. From germline, CDR1 is SGHRS and CDR2 YFSETQ. Trimming shortened V by 1 base and J by 0 bases, and 8 bases separated the two germline ends. The CDR3 spans 14 residues. Written as DNA, the CDR3 is TGCGCCAGCAGCTTGCAGAGTATCTCCTACGAGCAGTACTTC. It specifies CASSLQSISYEQYF. Using reference TRBV5-1 and TRBJ2-7 for the parts outside the CDR3, the full variable domain is KAGVTQTPRYLIKTRGQQVTLSCSPISGHRSVSWYQQTPGQGLQFLFEYFSETQRNKGNFPGRFSGRQFSNSRSEMNVSTLELGDSALYLCASSLQSISYEQYFGPGTRLTVT.

The gene calls are TRBV19 and TRBJ2-2; 12 bases align to TRBD2. J was trimmed by 8 bases and V by 7 bases; bases with no gene match: 14. The CDR3 contains 17 residues. Germline V CDR1 and CDR2: LNHDA, SQIVND (reference sequence). CDR3 residues: CASTGPSSGRVRGELFF. DNA for the CDR3: TGTGCCAGTACCGGCCCCTCTAGCGGGAGGGTTCGAGGGGAGCTGTTTTTT.

The V and J genes are TRBV4-2 and TRBJ2-7, with 11 bases fitting TRBD2. Losses at the gene ends were 0 bases for V and 3 bases for J; bases not matched to a gene: 10. Germline V lookup: CDR1 LGHNA, CDR2 YNFKEQ. The CDR3 sequence is 18 residues long. The CDR3 reads CASSQEALAGVGNYEQYF. The CDR3 DNA follows: TGTGCCAGCAGCCAAGAAGCACTAGCGGGAGTAGGGAACTACGAGCAGTACTTC.